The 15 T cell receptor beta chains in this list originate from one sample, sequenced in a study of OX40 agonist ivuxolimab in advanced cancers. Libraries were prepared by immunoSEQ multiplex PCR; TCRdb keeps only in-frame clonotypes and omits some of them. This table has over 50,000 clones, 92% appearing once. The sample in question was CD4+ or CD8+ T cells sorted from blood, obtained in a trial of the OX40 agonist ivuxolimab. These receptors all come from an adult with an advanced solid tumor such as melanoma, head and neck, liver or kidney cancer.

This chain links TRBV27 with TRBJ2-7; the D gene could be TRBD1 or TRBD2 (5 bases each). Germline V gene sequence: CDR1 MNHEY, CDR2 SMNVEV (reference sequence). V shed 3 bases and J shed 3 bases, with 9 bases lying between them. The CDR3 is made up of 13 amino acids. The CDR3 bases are TGTGCCAGCAGTTTGGGGACGGACTACGAGCAGTACTTC. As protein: CASSLGTDYEQYF.

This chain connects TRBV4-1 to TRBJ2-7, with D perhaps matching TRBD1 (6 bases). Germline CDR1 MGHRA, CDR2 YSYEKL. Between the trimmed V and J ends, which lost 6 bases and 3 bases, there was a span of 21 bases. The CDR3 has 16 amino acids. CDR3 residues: CASRQTYRDPLYEQYF. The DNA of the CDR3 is TGCGCCAGCAGACAAACTTACAGGGACCCTCTCTACGAGCAGTACTTC.

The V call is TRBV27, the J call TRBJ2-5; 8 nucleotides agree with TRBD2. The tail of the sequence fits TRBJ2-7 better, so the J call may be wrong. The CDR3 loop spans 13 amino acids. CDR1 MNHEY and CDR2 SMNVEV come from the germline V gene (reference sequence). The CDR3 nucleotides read TGTGCCAGCAGTCCGGGACTAGCCTACGAGCAGTACTTC. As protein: CASSPGLAYEQYF.

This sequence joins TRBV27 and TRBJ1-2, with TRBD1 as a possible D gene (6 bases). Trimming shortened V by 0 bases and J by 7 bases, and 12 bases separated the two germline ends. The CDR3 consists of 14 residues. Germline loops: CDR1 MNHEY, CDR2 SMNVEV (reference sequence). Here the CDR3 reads CASSLSIEGVGYTF. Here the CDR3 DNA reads TGTGCCAGCAGTTTATCGATAGAGGGGGTTGGCTACACCTTC.

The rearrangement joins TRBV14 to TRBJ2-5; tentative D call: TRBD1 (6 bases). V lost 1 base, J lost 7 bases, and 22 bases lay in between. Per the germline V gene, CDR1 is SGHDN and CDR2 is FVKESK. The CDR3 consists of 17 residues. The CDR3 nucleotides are TGTGCCAGCAGCCAAGGATGGGGAGCAGGGGCCACGGGGACCCAGTACTTC. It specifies CASSQGWGAGATGTQYF.

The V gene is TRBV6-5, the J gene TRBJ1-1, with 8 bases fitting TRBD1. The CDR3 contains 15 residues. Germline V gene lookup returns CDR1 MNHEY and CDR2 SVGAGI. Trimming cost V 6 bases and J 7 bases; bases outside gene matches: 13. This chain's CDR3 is CASSLGQGVKGEAFF. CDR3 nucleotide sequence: TGTGCCAGCAGCTTAGGACAGGGCGTGAAAGGTGAAGCTTTCTTT.

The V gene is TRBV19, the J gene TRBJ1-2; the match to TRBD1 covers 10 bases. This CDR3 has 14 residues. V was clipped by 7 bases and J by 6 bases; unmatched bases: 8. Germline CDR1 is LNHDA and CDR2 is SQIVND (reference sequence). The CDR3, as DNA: TGTGCCAGTATAAAGGGACAGGGGTATGATGGCTACACCTTC. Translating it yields CASIKGQGYDGYTF.

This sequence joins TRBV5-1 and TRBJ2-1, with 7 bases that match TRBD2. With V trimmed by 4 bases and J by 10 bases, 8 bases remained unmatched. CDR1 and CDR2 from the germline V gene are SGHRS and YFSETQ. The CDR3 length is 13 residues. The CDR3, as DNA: TGCGCCAGCAGCGTCACTAGCGCCGTAGAGCAGTTCTTC. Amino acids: CASSVTSAVEQFF.

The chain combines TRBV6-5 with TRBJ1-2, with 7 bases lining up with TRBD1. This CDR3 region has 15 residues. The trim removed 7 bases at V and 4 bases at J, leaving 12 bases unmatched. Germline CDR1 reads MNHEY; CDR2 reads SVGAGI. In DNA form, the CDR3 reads TGTGCCAGCACTCTTTACAGGGGCGAAGGCTATGGCTACACCTTC. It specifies CASTLYRGEGYGYTF.

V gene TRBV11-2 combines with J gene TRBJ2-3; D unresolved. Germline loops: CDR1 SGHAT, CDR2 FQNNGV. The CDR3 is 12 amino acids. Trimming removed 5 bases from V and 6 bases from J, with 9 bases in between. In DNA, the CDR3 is TGTGCCAGCAGCCACGTTAGGGATACGCAGTATTTT. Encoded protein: CASSHVRDTQYF.

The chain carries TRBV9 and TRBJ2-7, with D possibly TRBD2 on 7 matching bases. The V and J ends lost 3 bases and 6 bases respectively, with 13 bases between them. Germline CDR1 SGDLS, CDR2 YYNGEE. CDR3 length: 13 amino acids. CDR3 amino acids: CASSAMGGPEQYF. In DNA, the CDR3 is TGTGCCAGCAGCGCAATGGGGGGGCCCGAGCAGTACTTC.

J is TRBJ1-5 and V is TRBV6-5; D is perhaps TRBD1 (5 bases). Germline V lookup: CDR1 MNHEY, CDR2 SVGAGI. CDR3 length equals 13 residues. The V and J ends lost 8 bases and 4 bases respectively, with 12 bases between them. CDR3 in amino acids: CASRDSTNQPQHF. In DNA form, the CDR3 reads TGTGCCAGCCGCGACAGCACTAATCAGCCCCAGCATTTT.

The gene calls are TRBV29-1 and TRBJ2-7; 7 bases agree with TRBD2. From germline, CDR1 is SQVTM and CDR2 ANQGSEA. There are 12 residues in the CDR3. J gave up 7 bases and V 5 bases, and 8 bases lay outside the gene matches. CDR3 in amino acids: CSVKAGEGEQYF. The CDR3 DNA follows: TGCAGCGTTAAGGCGGGAGAGGGAGAGCAGTACTTC.

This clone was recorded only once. CDR3 in amino acids: CASSWDTSYEQYF. The CDR3 DNA reads as TGCGCCAGCAGCTGGGACACTTCCTACGAGCAGTACTTC. The genes are TRBV5-1 and TRBJ2-7; TRBD1 might be the D (6 bases). V lost 3 bases and J 1 base, leaving 8 bases between the germline ends. Germline V gene sequence: CDR1 SGHRS, CDR2 YFSETQ. The CDR3 sequence is 13 residues long. Supplemented by reference TRBV5-1 and TRBJ2-7, the full variable domain reads KAGVTQTPRYLIKTRGQQVTLSCSPISGHRSVSWYQQTPGQGLQFLFEYFSETQRNKGNFPGRFSGRQFSNSRSEMNVSTLELGDSALYLCASSWDTSYEQYFGPGTRLTVT.

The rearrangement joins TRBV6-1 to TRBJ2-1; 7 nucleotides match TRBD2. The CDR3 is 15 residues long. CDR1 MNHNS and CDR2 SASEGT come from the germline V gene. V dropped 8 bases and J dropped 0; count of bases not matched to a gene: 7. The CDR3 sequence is CASLTSWGSYNEQFF. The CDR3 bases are TGTGCCAGCCTGACTAGCTGGGGCTCCTACAATGAGCAGTTCTTC.